This is a list of T cell receptor beta chains from one sample in a study of shared clonotypes between healthy human individuals. The protocol was immunoSEQ multiplex PCR, while the TCRdb copy is restricted to in-frame clones and leaves out a portion. This table holds about 2.4 million clones, 90% to 95% found once. Material: naive CD4+ T cells from PBMCs. The receptor source for this set is a man younger than 30 in good health. Some clones in this sample may be carry-over from other donors' samples. CDR3s include the opening cysteine and the closing phenylalanine or tryptophan. Each record gives: CDR3 protein, CDR3 DNA, D gene, clone size, V gene, J gene. The D gene is left open where the match is weak. Not every row has a clone size; where given, it reads once, few, many or a size class.

CDR3: CASSSRQGFTEAFF
DNA: TGTGCCAGCAGTTCCAGACAGGGCTTCACTGAAGCTTTCTTT
D: TRBD1
size: NA
V: TRBV28
J: TRBJ1-1

CDR3: CASSEVWNSPLHF
DNA: TGTGCCAGCAGTGAAGTATGGAATTCACCCCTCCACTTT
D: NA
size: NA
V: TRBV25-1
J: TRBJ1-6

CDR3: CASSPEAPSYNEQFF
DNA: TGTGCCAGCAGCCCGGAGGCACCGTCCTACAATGAGCAGTTCTTC
D: NA
size: NA
V: TRBV11-2
J: TRBJ2-1

CDR3: CASSRSLGRGRTQYF
DNA: TGTGCCAGCTCACGTTCTTTAGGACGGGGTAGGACCCAGTACTTC
D: NA
size: NA
V: TRBV18
J: TRBJ2-5

CDR3: CASAQVVPWQETQYF
DNA: TGTGCCAGCGCCCAAGTGGTACCATGGCAAGAGACCCAGTACTTC
D: NA
size: NA
V: TRBV2
J: TRBJ2-5

CDR3: CASRPSRQTTDTQYF
DNA: TGTGCCAGCAGACCCTCCAGACAAACCACAGATACGCAGTATTTT
D: NA
size: NA
V: TRBV27
J: TRBJ2-3

CDR3: CATSRRIDRGDLSF
DNA: TGTGCCACCAGCAGACGAATCGACAGGGGCGATCTTAGTTTT
D: TRBD1
size: NA
V: TRBV15
J: TRBJ1-4

CDR3: CASSEEQGPYNEQFF
DNA: TGTGCCAGCAGTGAAGAACAGGGGCCCTACAATGAGCAGTTCTTC
D: TRBD1
size: NA
V: TRBV6-1
J: TRBJ2-1

CDR3: CASSLATGVRQETQYF
DNA: TGTGCCAGCAGCTTGGCCACAGGGGTTCGGCAAGAGACCCAGTACTTC
D: TRBD1
size: NA
V: TRBV5-4
J: TRBJ2-5

CDR3: CASSLDRGTDTQYF
DNA: TGTGCCAGCAGCTTGGACAGGGGAACAGATACGCAGTATTTT
D: TRBD1
size: NA
V: TRBV7-3
J: TRBJ2-3

CDR3: CASSPPRATNTGELFF
DNA: TGTGCCAGCAGTCCCCCCCGGGCCACAAACACCGGGGAGCTGTTTTTT
D: NA
size: once
V: TRBV27
J: TRBJ2-2

CDR3: CASSLGGEYYEKLFF
DNA: TGCGCCAGCAGCTTGGGGGGCGAGTACTATGAAAAACTGTTTTTT
D: NA
size: NA
V: TRBV5-1
J: TRBJ1-4

CDR3: CASSSSWGLGTEAFF
DNA: TGTGCCAGCAGCTCCAGTTGGGGGCTGGGGACTGAAGCTTTCTTT
D: NA
size: NA
V: TRBV5-5
J: TRBJ1-1